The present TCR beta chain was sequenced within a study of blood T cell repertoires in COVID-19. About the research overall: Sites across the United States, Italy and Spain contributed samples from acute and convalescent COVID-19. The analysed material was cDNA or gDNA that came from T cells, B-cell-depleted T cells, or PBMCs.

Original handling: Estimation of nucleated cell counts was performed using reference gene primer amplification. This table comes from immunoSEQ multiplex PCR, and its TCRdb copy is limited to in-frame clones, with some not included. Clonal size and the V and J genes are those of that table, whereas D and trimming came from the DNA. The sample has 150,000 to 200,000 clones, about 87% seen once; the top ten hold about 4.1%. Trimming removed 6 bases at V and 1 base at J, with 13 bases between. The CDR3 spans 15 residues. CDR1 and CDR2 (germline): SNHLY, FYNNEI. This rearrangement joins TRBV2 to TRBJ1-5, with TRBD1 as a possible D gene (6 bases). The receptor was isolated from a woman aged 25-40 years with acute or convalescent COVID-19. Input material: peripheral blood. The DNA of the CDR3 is TGTGCCAGCAGCCGAGGGGGAGGGAGCAATCAGCCCCAGCATTTT. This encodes CASSRGGGSNQPQHF.